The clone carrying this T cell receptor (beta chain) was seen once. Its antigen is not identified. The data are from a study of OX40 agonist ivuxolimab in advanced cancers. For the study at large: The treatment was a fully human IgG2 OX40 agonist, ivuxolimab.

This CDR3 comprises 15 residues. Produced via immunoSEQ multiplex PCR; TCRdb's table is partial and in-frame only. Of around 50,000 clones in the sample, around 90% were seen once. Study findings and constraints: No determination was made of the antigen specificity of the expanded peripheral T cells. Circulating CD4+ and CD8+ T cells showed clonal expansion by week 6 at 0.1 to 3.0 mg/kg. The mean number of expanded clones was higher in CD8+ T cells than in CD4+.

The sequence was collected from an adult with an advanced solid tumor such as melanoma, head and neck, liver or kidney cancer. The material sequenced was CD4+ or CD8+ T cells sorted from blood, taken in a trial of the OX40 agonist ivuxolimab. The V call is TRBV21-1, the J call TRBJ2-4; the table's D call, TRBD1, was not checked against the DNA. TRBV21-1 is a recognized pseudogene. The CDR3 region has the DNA TGTGCCAGCAGCATAAAAGGACAGGGGGGAAACATTCAGTACTTC. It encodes CASSIKGQGGNIQYF.